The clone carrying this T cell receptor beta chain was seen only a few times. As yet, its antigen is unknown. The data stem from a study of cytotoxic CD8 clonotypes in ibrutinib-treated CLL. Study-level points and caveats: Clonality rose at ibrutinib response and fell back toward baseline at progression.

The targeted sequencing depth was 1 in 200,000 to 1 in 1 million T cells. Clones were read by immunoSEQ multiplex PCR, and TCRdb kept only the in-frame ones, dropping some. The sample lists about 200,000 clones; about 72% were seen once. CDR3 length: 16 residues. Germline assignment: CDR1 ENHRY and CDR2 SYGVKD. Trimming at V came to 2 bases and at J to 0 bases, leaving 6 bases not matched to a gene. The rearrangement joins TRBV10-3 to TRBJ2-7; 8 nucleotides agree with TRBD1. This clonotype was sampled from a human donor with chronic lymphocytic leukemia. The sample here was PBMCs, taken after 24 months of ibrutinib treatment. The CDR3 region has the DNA TGTGCCATCAGTGAGCACCGGGACAGGAGCTCCTACGAGCAGTACTTC. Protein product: CAISEHRDRSSYEQYF.